This TCR beta chain comes out of a study of T-cell memory formation after mild COVID-19. Background on the study: TCR clustering was largely donor specific.

Trimming removed 1 base at V and 8 bases at J, with 12 bases between. The germline CDR1 and CDR2 sequences are SGDLS and YYNGEE. The CDR3 is 14 residues long. Study findings and constraints: The finding that pre-infection memory included some responding clones suggested that cross-reactive memory joined.

This clonotype showed up just a few times. Its antigen is still unknown. With constant-segment primers, 5'RACE yielded cDNA libraries of TCR alpha and TCR beta that carried sample barcodes and UMIs. A single record per CDR3 protein comes from TCRdb applying MiXCR to the 5' RACE reads. The profile covers under 200,000 distinct CDR3 sequences, with approximately 13% appearing a single time and approximately 3.4% taken by the ten largest. Sequences were obtained from PBMCs or a T cell subset sorted from them (not recorded which). The chain joins TRBV9 to TRBJ2-2; D is unresolved. The source is a man between 18 and 35 years old who had mild COVID-19 (a few samples of this study predate the infection). Cell type and time point are not known. CDR3 residues: CASSVYVPPGELFF. The CDR3 nucleotides are TGTGCCAGCAGCGTATACGTACCACCGGGGGAGCTGTTTTTT.